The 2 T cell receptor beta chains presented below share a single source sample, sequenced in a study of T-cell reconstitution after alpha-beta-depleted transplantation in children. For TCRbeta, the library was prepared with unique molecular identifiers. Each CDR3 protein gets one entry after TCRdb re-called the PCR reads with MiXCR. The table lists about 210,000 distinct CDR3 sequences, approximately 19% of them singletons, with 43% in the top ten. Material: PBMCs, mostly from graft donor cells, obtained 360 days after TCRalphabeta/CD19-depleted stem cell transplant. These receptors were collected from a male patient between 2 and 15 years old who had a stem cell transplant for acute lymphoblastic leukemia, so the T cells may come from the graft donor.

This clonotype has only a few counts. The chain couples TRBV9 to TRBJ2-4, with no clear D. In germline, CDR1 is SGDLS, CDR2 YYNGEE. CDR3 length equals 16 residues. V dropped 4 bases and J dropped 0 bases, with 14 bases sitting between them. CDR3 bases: TGTGCCAGCAGCTTGAGACCCGAGCTAGCCAAAAACATTCAGTACTTC. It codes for CASSLRPELAKNIQYF.

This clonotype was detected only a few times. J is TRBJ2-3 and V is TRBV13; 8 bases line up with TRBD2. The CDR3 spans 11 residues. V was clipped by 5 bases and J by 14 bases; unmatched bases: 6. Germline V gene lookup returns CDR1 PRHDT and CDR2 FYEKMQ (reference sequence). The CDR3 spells CASSPGLESYF. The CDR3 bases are TGTGCCAGCAGCCCGGGACTAGAATCGTATTTT.